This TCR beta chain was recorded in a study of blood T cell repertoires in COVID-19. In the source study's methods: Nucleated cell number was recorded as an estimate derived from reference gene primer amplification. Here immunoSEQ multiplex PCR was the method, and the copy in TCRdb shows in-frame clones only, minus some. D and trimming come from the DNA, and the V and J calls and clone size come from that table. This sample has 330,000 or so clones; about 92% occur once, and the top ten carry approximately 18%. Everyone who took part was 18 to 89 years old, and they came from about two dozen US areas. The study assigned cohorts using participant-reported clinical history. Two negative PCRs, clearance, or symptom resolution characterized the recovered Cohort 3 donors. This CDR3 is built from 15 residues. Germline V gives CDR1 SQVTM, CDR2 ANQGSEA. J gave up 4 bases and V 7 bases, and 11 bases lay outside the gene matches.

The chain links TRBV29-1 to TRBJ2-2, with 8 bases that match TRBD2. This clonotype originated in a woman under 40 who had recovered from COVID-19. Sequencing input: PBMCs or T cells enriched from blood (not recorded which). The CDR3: CSAREGPTSTGELFF. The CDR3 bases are TGCAGCGCCCGGGAGGGGCCAACAAGCACCGGGGAGCTGTTTTTT.